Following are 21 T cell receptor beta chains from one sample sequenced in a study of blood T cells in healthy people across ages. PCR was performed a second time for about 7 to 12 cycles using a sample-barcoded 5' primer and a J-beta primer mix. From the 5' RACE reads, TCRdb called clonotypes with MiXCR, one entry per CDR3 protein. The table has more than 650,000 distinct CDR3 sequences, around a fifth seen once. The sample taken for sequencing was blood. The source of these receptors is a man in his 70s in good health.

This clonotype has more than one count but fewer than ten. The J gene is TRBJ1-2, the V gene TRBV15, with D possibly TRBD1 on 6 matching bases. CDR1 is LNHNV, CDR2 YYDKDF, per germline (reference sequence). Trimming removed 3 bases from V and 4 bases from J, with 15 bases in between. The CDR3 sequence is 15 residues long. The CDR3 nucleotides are TGTGCCACCAGCAGTGGGGGGCGAAGGGTCTATGGCTACACCTTC. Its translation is CATSSGGRRVYGYTF.

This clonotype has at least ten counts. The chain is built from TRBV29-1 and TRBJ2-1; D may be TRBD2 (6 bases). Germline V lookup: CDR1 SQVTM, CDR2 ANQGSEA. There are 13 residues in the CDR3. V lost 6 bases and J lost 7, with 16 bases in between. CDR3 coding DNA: TGCAGCGTAGCGGGCCTAAATGGGAATGAGCAGTTCTTC. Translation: CSVAGLNGNEQFF.

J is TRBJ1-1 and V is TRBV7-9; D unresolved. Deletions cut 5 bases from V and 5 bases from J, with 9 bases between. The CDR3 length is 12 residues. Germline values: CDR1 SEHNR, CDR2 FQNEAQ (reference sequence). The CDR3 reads CASSLRATEAFF. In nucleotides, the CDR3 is TGTGCCAGCAGCCTTCGGGCGACTGAAGCTTTCTTT.

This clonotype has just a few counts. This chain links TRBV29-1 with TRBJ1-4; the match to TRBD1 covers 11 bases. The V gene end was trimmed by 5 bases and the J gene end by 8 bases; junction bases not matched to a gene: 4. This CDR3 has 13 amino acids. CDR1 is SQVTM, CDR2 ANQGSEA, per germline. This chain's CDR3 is CSVLGTGGEKLFF. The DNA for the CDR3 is TGCAGCGTTCTCGGGACAGGGGGAGAAAAACTGTTTTTT.

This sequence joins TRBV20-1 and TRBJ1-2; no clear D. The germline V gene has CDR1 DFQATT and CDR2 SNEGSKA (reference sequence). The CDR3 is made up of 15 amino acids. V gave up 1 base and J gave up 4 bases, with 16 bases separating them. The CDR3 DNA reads TGCAGTGCTAGAGCTGGTTTCAGGCTTATCTATGGCTACACCTTC. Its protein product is CSARAGFRLIYGYTF.

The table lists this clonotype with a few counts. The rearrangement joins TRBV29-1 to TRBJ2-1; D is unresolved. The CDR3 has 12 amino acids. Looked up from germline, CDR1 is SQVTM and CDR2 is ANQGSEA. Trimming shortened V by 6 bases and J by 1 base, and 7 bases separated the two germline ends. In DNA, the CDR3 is TGCAGCGTGAGCGAGTCCTACAATGAGCAGTTCTTC. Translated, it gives CSVSESYNEQFF.

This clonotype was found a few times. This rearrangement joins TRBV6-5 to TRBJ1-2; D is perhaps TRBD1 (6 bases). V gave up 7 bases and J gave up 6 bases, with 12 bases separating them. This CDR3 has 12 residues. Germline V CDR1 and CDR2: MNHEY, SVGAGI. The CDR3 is CASTTGYHGYTF. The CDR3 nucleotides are TGTGCCAGCACCACAGGGTACCATGGCTACACCTTC.

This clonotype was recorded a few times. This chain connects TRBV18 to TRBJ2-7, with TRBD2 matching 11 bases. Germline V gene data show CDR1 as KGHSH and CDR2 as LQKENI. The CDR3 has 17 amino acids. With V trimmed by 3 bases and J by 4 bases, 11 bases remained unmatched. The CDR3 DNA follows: TGTGCCAGCTCACCTGTCCGACCGATAGCGGGAGGGTACGAGCAGTACGTC. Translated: CASSPVRPIAGGYEQYV.

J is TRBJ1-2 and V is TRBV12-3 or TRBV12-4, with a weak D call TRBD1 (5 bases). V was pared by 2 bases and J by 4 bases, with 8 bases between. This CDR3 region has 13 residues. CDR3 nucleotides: TGTGCCAGCAGTTTACAGGACATCTATGGCTACACCTTC. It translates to CASSLQDIYGYTF.

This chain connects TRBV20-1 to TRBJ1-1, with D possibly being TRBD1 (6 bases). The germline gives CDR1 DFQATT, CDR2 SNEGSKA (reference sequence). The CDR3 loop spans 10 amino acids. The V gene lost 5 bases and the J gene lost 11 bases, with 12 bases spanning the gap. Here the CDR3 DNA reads TGCAGTGCTTACAGGGATGGGGCTTTCTTT. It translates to CSAYRDGAFF.

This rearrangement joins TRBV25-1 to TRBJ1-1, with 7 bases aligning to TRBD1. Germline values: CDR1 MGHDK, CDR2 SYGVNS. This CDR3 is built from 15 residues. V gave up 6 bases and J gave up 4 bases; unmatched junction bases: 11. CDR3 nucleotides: TGTGCCAGCAGCCGACAGGGATCAATCGGCACTGAAGCTTTCTTT. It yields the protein CASSRQGSIGTEAFF. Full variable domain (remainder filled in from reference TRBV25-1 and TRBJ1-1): EADIYQTPRYLVIGTGKKITLECSQTMGHDKMYWYQQDPGMELHLIHYSYGVNSTEKGDLSSESTVSRIRTEHFPLTLESARPSHTSQYLCASSRQGSIGTEAFFGQGTRLTVV.

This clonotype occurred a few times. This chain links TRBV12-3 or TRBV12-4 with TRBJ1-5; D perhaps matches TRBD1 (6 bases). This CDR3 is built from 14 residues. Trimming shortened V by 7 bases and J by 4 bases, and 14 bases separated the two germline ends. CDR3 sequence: CASTGGTRNQPQHF. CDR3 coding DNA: TGTGCCAGCACCGGGGGCACGAGGAATCAGCCCCAGCATTTT.

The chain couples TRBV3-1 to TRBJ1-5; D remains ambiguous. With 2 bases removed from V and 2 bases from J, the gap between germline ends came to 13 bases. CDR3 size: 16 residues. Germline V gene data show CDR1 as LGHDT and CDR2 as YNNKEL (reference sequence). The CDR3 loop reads CASSQQWGFGNQPQHF. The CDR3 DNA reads TGTGCCAGCAGCCAACAGTGGGGTTTTGGCAATCAGCCCCAGCATTTT. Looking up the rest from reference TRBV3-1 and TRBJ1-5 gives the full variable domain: DTAVSQTPKYLVTQMGNDKSIKCEQNLGHDTMYWYKQDSKKFLKIMFSYNNKELIINETVPNRFSPKSPDKAHLNLHINSLELGDSAVYFCASSQQWGFGNQPQHFGDGTRLSIL.

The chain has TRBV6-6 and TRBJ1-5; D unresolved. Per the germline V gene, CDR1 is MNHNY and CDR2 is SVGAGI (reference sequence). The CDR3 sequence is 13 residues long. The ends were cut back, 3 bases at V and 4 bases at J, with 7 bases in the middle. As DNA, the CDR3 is TGTGCCAGCAGTTATGGCCTTAATCAGCCCCAGCATTTT. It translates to CASSYGLNQPQHF.

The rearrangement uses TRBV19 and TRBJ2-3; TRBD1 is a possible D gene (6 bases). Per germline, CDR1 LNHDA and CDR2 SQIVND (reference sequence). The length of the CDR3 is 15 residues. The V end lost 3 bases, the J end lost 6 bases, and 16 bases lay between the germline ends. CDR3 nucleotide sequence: TGTGCCAGTAGTATTTTCAGGGGTGTCAGTGATACGCAGTATTTT. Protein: CASSIFRGVSDTQYF.

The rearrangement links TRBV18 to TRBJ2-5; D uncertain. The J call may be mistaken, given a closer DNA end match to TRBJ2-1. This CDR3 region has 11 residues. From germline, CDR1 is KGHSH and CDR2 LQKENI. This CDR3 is CASSVQNEQFF. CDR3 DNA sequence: TGTGCCAGCTCCGTACAAAATGAGCAGTTCTTC.

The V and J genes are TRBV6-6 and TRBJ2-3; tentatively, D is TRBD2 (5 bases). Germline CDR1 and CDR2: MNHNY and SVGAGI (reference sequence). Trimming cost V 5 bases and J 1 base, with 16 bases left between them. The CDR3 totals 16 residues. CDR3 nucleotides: TGTGCCAGCAGTACGGACCCGCGGGCAGGCACAGATACGCAGTATTTT. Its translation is CASSTDPRAGTDTQYF.

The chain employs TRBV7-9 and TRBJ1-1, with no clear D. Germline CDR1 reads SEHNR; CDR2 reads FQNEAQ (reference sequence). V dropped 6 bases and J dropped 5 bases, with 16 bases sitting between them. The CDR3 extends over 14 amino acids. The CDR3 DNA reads TGTGCCAGCAGTCGCATTCAAGGAACAACTGAAGCTTTCTTT. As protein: CASSRIQGTTEAFF.

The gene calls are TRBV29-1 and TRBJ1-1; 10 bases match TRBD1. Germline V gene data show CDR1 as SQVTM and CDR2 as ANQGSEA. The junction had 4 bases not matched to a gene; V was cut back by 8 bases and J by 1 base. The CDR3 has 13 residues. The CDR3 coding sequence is TGCAGCACTAGGACAGGGGGGAACACTGAAGCTTTCTTT. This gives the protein CSTRTGGNTEAFF.

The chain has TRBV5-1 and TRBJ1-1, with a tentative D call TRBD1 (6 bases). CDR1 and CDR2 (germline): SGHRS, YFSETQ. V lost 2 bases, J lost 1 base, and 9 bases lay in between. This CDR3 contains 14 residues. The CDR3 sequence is CASSLQGKNTEAFF. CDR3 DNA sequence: TGCGCCAGCAGCTTACAGGGTAAGAACACTGAAGCTTTCTTT.

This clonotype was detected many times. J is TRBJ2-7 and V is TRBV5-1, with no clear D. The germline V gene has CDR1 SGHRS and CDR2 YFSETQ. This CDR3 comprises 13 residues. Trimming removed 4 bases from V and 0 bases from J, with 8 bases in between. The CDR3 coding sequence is TGCGCCAGCAGCGCCCCGGGCTCCTACGAGCAGTACTTC. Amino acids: CASSAPGSYEQYF.